This note documents a single TCR beta chain sequence. What it binds is unknown. The data originate from a study of cytomegalovirus exposure and HLA in healthy donors. Some clones are missing from TCRdb's copy, which holds only in-frame ones; the method was immunoSEQ multiplex PCR. Of 100,000 to 150,000 clones listed, around 90% were seen once; the top ten hold under 2%. Regarding the study as a whole: Rare sequences made up most TCRs, while some public TCRs were found in many donors. Researchers counted roughly 150 TCR beta chains as cytomegalovirus-associated.

Material for sequencing was PBMCs. This TCR came from a woman between 18 and 29 years old in good health and CMV-seronegative.

The CDR3 nucleotides read TGCAGCGTTGGGCCCCACGGGACACAGAACACTGAAGCTTTCTTT. Protein product: CSVGPHGTQNTEAFF. The chain recombines TRBV29-1 with TRBJ1-1, with D maybe TRBD1 (6 bases). V lost 4 bases to trimming and J lost 1 base, with 16 bases between them. The CDR3 consists of 15 residues. CDR1 and CDR2 (germline): SQVTM, ANQGSEA.